Each of the 17 T cell receptor beta chains below was sequenced from the same sample in a study of blood T cell repertoires in COVID-19. Measured with immunoSEQ multiplex PCR; TCRdb has only the in-frame clones, and not every one. The table shows approximately 200,000 clones, with 79% occurring only once. The sequencing input was peripheral blood. These receptors all stem from a man in his fifties or sixties with active or convalescent COVID-19.

V usage is TRBV6-2 or TRBV6-3 and J usage is TRBJ2-3; possibly TRBD1 for D (5 bases). This CDR3 comprises 14 residues. Germline CDR1 MNHEY, CDR2 SVGEGT. Trimming stripped 1 base from V and 3 bases from J, with 8 bases between. CDR3 region: CASSYWQGTDTQYF. CDR3 nucleotides: TGTGCCAGCAGTTACTGGCAGGGTACAGATACGCAGTATTTT.

This clone appeared a single time. The rearrangement uses TRBV27 and TRBJ1-1; TRBD1 aligns across 7 bases. The germline gives CDR1 MNHEY, CDR2 SMNVEV (reference sequence). V lost 5 bases and J lost 1; bases outside the gene matches: 4. The CDR3 runs 14 residues. The CDR3 region has the DNA TGTGCCAGCAGTGCCCGGGACAGGAACACTGAAGCTTTCTTT. It translates to CASSARDRNTEAFF.

The gene calls are TRBV24-1 and TRBJ2-3; TRBD1 aligns across 7 bases. This CDR3 contains 14 residues. Per germline, CDR1 KGHDR and CDR2 SFDVKD. V lost 7 bases, J lost 1 base, and 4 bases stayed unmatched. The CDR3, as DNA: TGTGCCACCAGCACAGGGGCCGGCACAGATACGCAGTATTTT. It specifies CATSTGAGTDTQYF.

V is TRBV6-6 and J is TRBJ2-7; 10 positions match TRBD2. The CDR3 spans 15 residues. In germline, CDR1 is MNHNY, CDR2 SVGAGI (reference sequence). After removal of 3 bases from V and 3 bases from J, the junction contained 5 bases not matched to a gene. In nucleotides, the CDR3 is TGTGCCAGCAGTTATGGTAGCGGGAGGTACTACGAGCAGTACTTC. Its protein product is CASSYGSGRYYEQYF.

V and J are TRBV15 and TRBJ1-4, with D tentatively TRBD1 (6 bases). The V gene's germline CDR1 is LNHNV and CDR2 YYDKDF (reference sequence). V was clipped by 3 bases and J by 0 bases, with 11 bases between them. The CDR3 spans 16 residues. The CDR3 sequence is CATSRERGTTNEKLFF. The CDR3 region has the DNA TGTGCCACCAGCAGGGAGAGGGGGACAACTAATGAAAAACTGTTTTTT.

The chain carries TRBV2 and TRBJ1-5; 10 nucleotides agree with TRBD1. This CDR3 spans 16 amino acids. V shed 2 bases, J shed 6 bases, and the junction held 7 bases outside the gene matches. Germline V CDR1 and CDR2: SNHLY, FYNNEI. CDR3 coding DNA: TGTGCCAGCAGTGAAATGGACAGGGGGTCAGGTCAGCCCCAGCATTTT. It codes for CASSEMDRGSGQPQHF. Full variable domain (missing parts from reference TRBV2 and TRBJ1-5): EPEVTQTPSHQVTQMGQEVILRCVPISNHLYFYWYRQILGQKVEFLVSFYNNEISEKSEIFDDQFSVERPDGSNFTLKIRSTKLEDSAMYFCASSEMDRGSGQPQHFGDGTRLSIL.

The V call is TRBV15, the J call TRBJ2-4; 11 nucleotides match TRBD2. V was clipped by 1 base and J by 0 bases; unmatched bases: 5. The CDR3 is 18 amino acids. Germline CDR1 LNHNV, CDR2 YYDKDF (reference sequence). The CDR3 spells CATSRGAGTSGAKNIQYF. The CDR3 DNA sequence: TGTGCCACCAGCAGAGGCGCGGGGACTAGCGGAGCCAAAAACATTCAGTACTTC.

The chain employs TRBV7-2 and TRBJ1-5; the D gene is possibly TRBD1 (6 bases). Germline CDR1 and CDR2: SGHTA and FQGNSA. There are 13 residues in the CDR3. V lost 4 bases and J 6 bases, leaving 10 bases between the germline ends. The CDR3 reads CASSSTGIQPQHF. CDR3 nucleotides: TGTGCCAGCAGCTCCACAGGGATTCAGCCCCAGCATTTT.

This rearrangement joins TRBV24-1 to TRBJ2-5; D perhaps matches TRBD2 (5 bases). Germline CDR1 and CDR2: KGHDR and SFDVKD. V was clipped by 4 bases and J by 5 bases, with 19 bases between them. This CDR3 contains 16 residues. The CDR3, as DNA: TGTGCCACCAGTGACACCACTGGACCGAGGGTGGAGACCCAGTACTTC. Its translation: CATSDTTGPRVETQYF.

The chain is built from TRBV4-3 and TRBJ1-2; 9 positions match TRBD1. The junction had 7 bases not matched to a gene; V was cut back by 0 bases and J by 5 bases. The CDR3 has 16 residues. Per the germline V gene, CDR1 is LGHNA and CDR2 is YSLEER. This CDR3 is CASSQEGNRGHYGYTF. CDR3 nucleotides: TGCGCCAGCAGCCAAGAAGGAAACAGGGGGCATTATGGCTACACCTTC.

This clone occurred a few times. The chain joins TRBV5-1 to TRBJ1-1; 9 positions match TRBD1. This CDR3 has 16 residues. Germline CDR1 is SGHRS and CDR2 is YFSETQ. V lost 3 bases to trimming and J lost 1 base; unmatched junction nucleotides: 7. This CDR3 is CASSSPGTGSNTEAFF. The CDR3 nucleotides read TGCGCCAGCAGCTCCCCCGGGACAGGGTCGAACACTGAAGCTTTCTTT.

V gene TRBV7-3 combines with J gene TRBJ2-3, with D unresolved. This CDR3 has 13 residues. Trimming cost V 2 bases and J 5 bases, with 8 bases left between them. CDR1 and CDR2 (germline): SGHTA, FQGTGA. The CDR3 loop is CASSLAELDTQYF. DNA for the CDR3: TGTGCCAGCAGCTTAGCGGAGTTAGATACGCAGTATTTT.

V gene TRBV2 combines with J gene TRBJ1-6, with D maybe TRBD1 (6 bases). The germline CDR1 and CDR2 sequences are SNHLY and FYNNEI. V lost 5 bases, J lost 10 bases, and 15 bases lay in between. This CDR3 comprises 14 residues. The chain's CDR3 is CASSSEGGRSPLHF. The CDR3 bases are TGTGCCAGCAGTTCTGAGGGGGGGAGGTCACCCCTCCACTTT.

The CDR3 DNA reads TGTGCCAGCAGCCCCATCGGACGGACATCAGCTAACTATGGCTACACCTTC. Amino acids: CASSPIGRTSANYGYTF. This sequence joins TRBV5-4 and TRBJ1-2; perhaps TRBD1 as D (5 bases). The ends were cut back, 4 bases at V and 0 bases at J, with 19 bases in the middle. Germline V lookup: CDR1 SGHNT, CDR2 YYREEE (reference sequence). The CDR3 is made up of 17 amino acids.

This clone was seen only once. The chain recombines TRBV4-2 with TRBJ1-5, with no clear D. Trimming removed 0 bases at V and 1 base at J, with 7 bases between. The germline V gene encodes CDR1 LGHNA and CDR2 YNFKEQ. The CDR3 length is 15 residues. CDR3 coding DNA: TGTGCCAGCAGCCAAGATAGAGGGAGCAATCAGCCCCAGCATTTT. Translated, it gives CASSQDRGSNQPQHF.

The V and J genes are TRBV7-9 and TRBJ2-5, with D maybe TRBD2 (7 bases). V lost 3 bases and J lost 5, with 13 bases in between. Germline V lookup: CDR1 SEHNR, CDR2 FQNEAQ (reference sequence). CDR3 length equals 14 residues. CDR3 sequence (DNA): TGTGCCAGCAGCTTGCACAGGGAGGGGGAGACCCAGTACTTC. The encoded protein is CASSLHREGETQYF.

The chain links TRBV28 to TRBJ1-5, with 10 nucleotides matching TRBD1. J gave up 1 base and V 5 bases, and 14 bases lay outside the gene matches. The germline V gene has CDR1 MDHEN and CDR2 SYDVKM. This CDR3 contains 19 residues. CDR3 loop: CASSPIPSTGGVSNQPQHF. CDR3 nucleotide sequence: TGTGCCAGCAGTCCGATACCTTCGACAGGGGGCGTCAGCAATCAGCCCCAGCATTTT.